This entry lists 9 T cell receptor beta chains sequenced from one sample in a study of neurological immune-mediated disorders (dated by TCRdb to about 2019). Read against the paper, the sample's time point label means: longitudinal time-point 3. Library generation was performed with 5' RACE. The sequencing machine was an Illumina HiSeq 2500. TCRdb cleaned the public reads at Q25 with fastp, built clones with MiXCR and kept in-frame beta chains. Duplicate CDR3 protein sequences are folded into a single record with the most common DNA and genes. The table for this sample lists around 97,000 distinct CDR3 sequences; about a tenth of them were counted only once. The ten largest clones capture approximately 3.1% of the sample. Sequences were obtained from PBMCs. The source is a female donor with HTLV-1-associated myelopathy (HAM/TSP).

There are many counts of this clonotype. The rearrangement joins TRBV29-1 to TRBJ1-2, with D unresolved. Trimming took 5 bases from V and 8 from J, leaving 9 bases between them. The CDR3 extends over 10 amino acids. CDR1 is SQVTM and CDR2 is ANQGSEA in the germline V gene. CDR3 nucleotide sequence: TGCAGCGTTAGGGTGCGCGGCTACACCTTC. Encoded protein: CSVRVRGYTF.

This clonotype was counted at least ten times. The chain employs TRBV5-5 and TRBJ1-3, with TRBD1 matching over 11 bases. CDR1 is SGHKS and CDR2 is YYEKEE in the germline V gene (reference sequence). The CDR3 sequence is 17 residues long. Unmatched junction bases numbered 9, after V lost 3 bases and J lost 4 bases. Written as DNA, the CDR3 is TGTGCCAGCAGCTACACCGGGACAGGGGGAGGAGGAAACACCATATATTTT. This encodes CASSYTGTGGGGNTIYF.

The chain employs TRBV6-1 and TRBJ1-2; D ambiguous. The CDR3 has 13 amino acids. V was shortened by 2 bases and J by 2 bases, with 6 bases between the two germline ends. CDR1 MNHNS and CDR2 SASEGT come from the germline V gene. CDR3 residues: CASSERKNYGYTF. The CDR3 DNA follows: TGTGCCAGCAGTGAACGGAAAAACTATGGCTACACCTTC.

This clonotype has ten or more counts. The V call is TRBV20-1, the J call TRBJ2-5; 9 bases match TRBD1. V was pared by 7 bases and J by 5 bases, with 11 bases of the junction left unmatched. Germline values: CDR1 DFQATT, CDR2 SNEGSKA (reference sequence). This CDR3 comprises 14 residues. CDR3 amino acids: CSGQTGGARETQYF. CDR3 DNA: TGCAGTGGGCAAACAGGGGGCGCGAGGGAGACCCAGTACTTC.

This clonotype was seen ten or more times. The chain combines TRBV7-9 with TRBJ2-1; TRBD2 matches 8 bases. Germline trimming cut 5 bases from V and 8 bases from J; bases unmatched to any gene: 11. The CDR3 has 15 amino acids. The germline V gene has CDR1 SEHNR and CDR2 FQNEAQ (reference sequence). The chain's CDR3 is CASSTERGRYDEQFF. The CDR3 DNA sequence: TGTGCCAGCAGCACCGAGCGGGGGAGGTACGATGAGCAGTTCTTC.

Many counts were recorded for this clonotype. The V gene is TRBV5-4, the J gene TRBJ2-7, with 8 bases aligning to TRBD1. CDR3 length: 14 amino acids. Losses at the gene ends were 4 bases for V and 3 bases for J; bases not matched to a gene: 6. CDR1 and CDR2 (germline): SGHNT, YYREEE (reference sequence). The chain's CDR3 is CASSSTGGRYEQYF. CDR3 sequence (DNA): TGTGCCAGCAGCAGTACAGGGGGACGCTACGAGCAGTACTTC.

This clonotype was picked up many times. This rearrangement joins TRBV18 to TRBJ2-7; D is undetermined. CDR3 length: 13 amino acids. V was clipped by 2 bases and J by 3 bases, with 8 bases between them. Germline V lookup: CDR1 KGHSH, CDR2 LQKENI. The CDR3 sequence is CASSPGSGYEQYF. Written as DNA, the CDR3 is TGTGCCAGCTCACCAGGGTCGGGCTACGAGCAGTACTTC.

This clonotype was recorded many times. The CDR3 loop reads CASRTWTGHTEAFF. The CDR3 DNA is TGCGCCAGCAGAACGTGGACAGGCCACACTGAAGCTTTCTTT. The chain uses TRBV4-1 and TRBJ1-1, with 7 bases that match TRBD1. This CDR3 contains 14 residues. Germline-derived CDR1 and CDR2 are MGHRA and YSYEKL. Trimming took 6 bases from V and 3 from J; bases not matched to a gene: 7.

The V and J genes are TRBV6-1 and TRBJ1-2; TRBD1 matches at 7 bases. There are 15 residues in the CDR3. J gave up 9 bases and V 6 bases, and 16 bases lay outside the gene matches. CDR1 is MNHNS and CDR2 is SASEGT in the germline V gene. CDR3 sequence: CASRLPEQGVHCYTF. The DNA of the CDR3 is TGTGCCAGCAGACTACCGGAGCAGGGGGTTCATTGCTACACCTTC.